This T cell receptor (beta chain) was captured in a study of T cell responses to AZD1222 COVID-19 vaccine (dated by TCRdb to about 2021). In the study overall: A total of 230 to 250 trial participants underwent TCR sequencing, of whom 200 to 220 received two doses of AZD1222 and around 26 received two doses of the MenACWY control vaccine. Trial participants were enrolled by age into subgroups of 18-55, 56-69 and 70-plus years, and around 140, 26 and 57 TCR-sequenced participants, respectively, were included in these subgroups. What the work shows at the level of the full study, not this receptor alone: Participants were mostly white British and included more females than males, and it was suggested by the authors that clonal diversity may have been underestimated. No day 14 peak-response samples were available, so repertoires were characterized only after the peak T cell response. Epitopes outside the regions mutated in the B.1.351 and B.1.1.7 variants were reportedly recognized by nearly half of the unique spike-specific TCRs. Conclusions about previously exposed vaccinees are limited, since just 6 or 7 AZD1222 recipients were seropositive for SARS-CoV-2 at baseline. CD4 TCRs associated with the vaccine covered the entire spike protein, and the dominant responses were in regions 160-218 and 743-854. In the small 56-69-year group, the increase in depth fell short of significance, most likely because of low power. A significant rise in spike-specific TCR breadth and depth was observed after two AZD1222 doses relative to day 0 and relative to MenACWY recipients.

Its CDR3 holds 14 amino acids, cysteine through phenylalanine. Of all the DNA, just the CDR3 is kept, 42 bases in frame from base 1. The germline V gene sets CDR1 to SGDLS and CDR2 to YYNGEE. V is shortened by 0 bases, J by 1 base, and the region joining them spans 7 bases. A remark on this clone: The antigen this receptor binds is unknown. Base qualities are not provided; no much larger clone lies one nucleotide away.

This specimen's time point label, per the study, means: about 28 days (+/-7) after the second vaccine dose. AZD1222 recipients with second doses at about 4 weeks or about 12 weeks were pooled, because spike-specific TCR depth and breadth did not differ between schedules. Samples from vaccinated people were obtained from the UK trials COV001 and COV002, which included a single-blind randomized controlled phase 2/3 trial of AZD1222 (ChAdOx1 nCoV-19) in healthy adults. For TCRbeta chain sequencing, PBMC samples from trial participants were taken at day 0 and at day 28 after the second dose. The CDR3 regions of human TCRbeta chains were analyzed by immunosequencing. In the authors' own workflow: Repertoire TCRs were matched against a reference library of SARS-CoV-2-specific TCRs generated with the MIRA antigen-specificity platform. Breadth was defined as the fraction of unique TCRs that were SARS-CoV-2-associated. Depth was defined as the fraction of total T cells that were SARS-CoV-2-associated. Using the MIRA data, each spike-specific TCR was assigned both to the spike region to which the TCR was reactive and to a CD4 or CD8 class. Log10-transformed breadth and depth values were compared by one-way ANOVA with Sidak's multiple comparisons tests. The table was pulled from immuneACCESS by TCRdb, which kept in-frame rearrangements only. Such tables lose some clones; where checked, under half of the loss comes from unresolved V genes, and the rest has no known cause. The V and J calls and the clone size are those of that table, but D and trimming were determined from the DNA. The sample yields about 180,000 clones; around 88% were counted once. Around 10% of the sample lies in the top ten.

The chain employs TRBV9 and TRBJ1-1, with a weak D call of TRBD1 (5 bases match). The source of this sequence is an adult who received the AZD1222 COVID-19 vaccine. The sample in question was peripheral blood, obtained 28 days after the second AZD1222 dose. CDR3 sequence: CASSVVQENTEAFF. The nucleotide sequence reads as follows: TGTGCCAGCAGCGTAGTACAGGAGAACACTGAAGCTTTCTTT.